This T cell receptor (beta chain) is from a study of T cells in Graves' hyperthyroidism and ophthalmopathy. Study at large: Peripheral blood was collected at initial diagnosis, before any treatment. General study results and limits: With a median lead of 6.5 months before onset, the model predicted ophthalmopathy. Most thyroid clonotypes with frequency above 0.001 were detected in blood.

Comment on this clonotype: The target antigen is unknown.

V lost 1 base and J lost 8, with 9 bases in between. This CDR3 comprises 13 residues. The germline gives CDR1 SGHDT, CDR2 YYEEEE. The diagnostic basis comprised clinical symptoms, serum thyroxine and TRAb, thyroid ultrasound and orbital computed tomography. Using RNA transcripts as the source, TCR beta CDR3 regions were amplified. TCR CDR3 regions were first amplified by RT-PCR with HTBI primers. In TCRdb, the multiplex PCR reads were re-called with MiXCR into one record per CDR3 protein. In the table there are hundreds of thousands of distinct CDR3 sequences, less than 20% of which are singletons. This sequence originates from a man aged 35 to 55 with Graves' ophthalmopathy. The rearrangement uses TRBV5-6 and TRBJ2-2; D remains ambiguous. The sequenced sample consisted of blood. DNA for the CDR3: TGTGCCAGCAGCTTGTCATTGGGGGGGGAGCTGTTTTTT. Translation: CASSLSLGGELFF.